This passage covers 24 T cell receptor beta chains from one sample sequenced in a study of post-analysis software for immune sequencing data. Study-wide points: With TRBV5-6, TRBV5-1 and TRBV20-1 included, about five TRBV segments were more frequent in patients than in controls.

These receptors lack a known antigen. Unique-molecular-identifier-tagged TCR beta cDNA libraries were used. One entry per CDR3 protein, called by TCRdb with MiXCR from the PCR reads. The sample includes about 540,000 distinct CDR3 sequences, about a third of them seen just once. Sequencing was done on a sample of blood. The receptors here all came from a girl aged 2 to 17 with multiple sclerosis.

To note about this clonotype: The junction does not match germline at one end; this may be a read error. The chain uses TRBV6-6 and TRBJ1-3; 9 positions agree with TRBD1. The CDR3 covers 16 residues. Germline V lookup: CDR1 MNHNY, CDR2 SVGAGI (reference sequence). The CDR3 DNA sequence: TGTGTCAGCAGCCGAGCCGGGACAGGGTTTGGAAACACCATATATTTT. Its translation: CVSSRAGTGFGNTIYF.

The chain has TRBV12-3 or TRBV12-4 and TRBJ2-7; D not resolved. The V gene lost 5 bases and the J gene lost 6 bases, with 17 bases spanning the gap. The length of the CDR3 is 14 residues. In nucleotides, the CDR3 is TGTGCCAGCAGTCTGGACCTTGAGGAAACCGAGCAGTACTTC. Amino acid sequence: CASSLDLEETEQYF.

This clonotype was recorded only once. V gene TRBV14 combines with J gene TRBJ1-2, with TRBD1 identical over 7 bases. This CDR3 contains 15 residues. V dropped 4 bases and J dropped 3; count of bases not matched to a gene: 8. Per germline, CDR1 SGHDN and CDR2 FVKESK. CDR3 in DNA: TGTGCCAGCAGCCCCCGACAGGGCGGTGACTATGGCTACACCTTC. Translation gives CASSPRQGGDYGYTF.

The V call is TRBV3-1, the J call TRBJ1-2, with D hard to call. The CDR3 sequence is 14 residues long. The V gene lost 6 bases and the J gene lost 5 bases, with 16 bases spanning the gap. CDR1 LGHDT and CDR2 YNNKEL come from the germline V gene (reference sequence). CDR3 coding DNA: TGTGCCAGCAGGCCGGTAAGGATAGGATATGGCTACACCTTC. Amino acids: CASRPVRIGYGYTF.

The chain carries TRBV3-1 and TRBJ1-2; 8 nucleotides line up with TRBD1. With 6 bases clipped from V and 4 bases from J, the junction kept 7 bases outside the gene matches. Germline V gene sequence: CDR1 LGHDT, CDR2 YNNKEL (reference sequence). The CDR3 extends over 14 amino acids. CDR3 sequence: CASSPFDRGYGYTF. Written as DNA, the CDR3 is TGTGCCAGCAGTCCATTCGACAGGGGCTATGGCTACACCTTC.

This sequence joins TRBV5-1 and TRBJ1-1, with a possible D match to TRBD1 (6 bases). The CDR3 contains 14 residues. The germline CDR1 and CDR2 sequences are SGHRS and YFSETQ. V was trimmed by 2 bases and J by 3 bases, leaving 11 bases between them. The DNA of the CDR3 is TGCGCCAGCAGCTTAACGGCAGGGGACACTGAAGCTTTCTTT. Residues: CASSLTAGDTEAFF.

This clonotype was found a few times. The V gene is TRBV7-2, the J gene TRBJ1-4; D is uncertain. The V end was cut by 5 bases, the J end by 0 bases, with 10 bases between. The CDR3 sequence is 15 residues long. Germline loops: CDR1 SGHTA, CDR2 FQGNSA. The CDR3 is CASSSRIATNEKLFF. The CDR3 bases are TGTGCCAGCAGCAGCCGGATTGCAACTAATGAAAAACTGTTTTTT. Drawing the rest from reference TRBV7-2 and TRBJ1-4, the complete variable domain is GAGVSQSPSNKVTEKGKDVELRCDPISGHTALYWYRQSLGQGLEFLIYFQGNSAPDKSGLPSDRFSAERTGGSVSTLTIQRTQQEDSAVYLCASSSRIATNEKLFFGSGTQLSVL.

This clonotype was seen at least ten times. V gene TRBV6-5 combines with J gene TRBJ2-7, with TRBD1 matching 8 bases. V gave up 5 bases and J gave up 2 bases; unmatched junction bases: 2. The length of the CDR3 is 13 residues. CDR1 is MNHEY and CDR2 is SVGAGI in the germline V gene. CDR3 sequence reads: CASSDRGAYEQYF. CDR3 nucleotides: TGTGCCAGCAGTGACAGGGGAGCCTACGAGCAGTACTTC.

The chain links TRBV5-1 to TRBJ2-5; TRBD2 agrees at 10 bases. Germline V gene sequence: CDR1 SGHRS, CDR2 YFSETQ. CDR3 length: 15 residues. With 8 bases clipped from V and 4 bases from J, the junction kept 11 bases outside the gene matches. Here the CDR3 DNA reads TGCGCCAGTTCAGGCGCTAGCGGGGGTCGAGAGACCCAGTACTTC. Translated, it gives CASSGASGGRETQYF.

The chain joins TRBV7-9 to TRBJ2-3; 9 bases are shared with TRBD2. There are 14 residues in the CDR3. The germline V gene has CDR1 SEHNR and CDR2 FQNEAQ (reference sequence). Trimming cost V 7 bases and J 3 bases; bases outside gene matches: 5. DNA of the CDR3: TGTGCCAGCAAAATAACTAGCGGGACAGATACGCAGTATTTT. Its protein product is CASKITSGTDTQYF.

J is TRBJ2-3 and V is TRBV5-1; D not resolved. V was shortened by 4 bases and J by 4 bases, with 13 bases between the two germline ends. Germline CDR1 and CDR2: SGHRS and YFSETQ. This CDR3 region has 14 residues. CDR3 bases: TGCGCCAGCAGCCCGATCTATTTTCCAGATACGCAGTATTTT. Amino acids: CASSPIYFPDTQYF.

V and J are TRBV20-1 and TRBJ2-4, with TRBD2 as a possible D gene (5 bases). The V gene lost 5 bases and the J gene lost 1 base, with 12 bases spanning the gap. The CDR3 extends over 14 amino acids. Looked up from germline, CDR1 is DFQATT and CDR2 is SNEGSKA (reference sequence). The CDR3 DNA is TGCAGTGCTCCCTATAGCGCCGCCAAAAACATTCAGTACTTC. This encodes CSAPYSAAKNIQYF.

V is TRBV6-6 and J is TRBJ1-2; the D gene is possibly TRBD1 (6 bases). V lost 2 bases and J 3 bases, leaving 13 bases between the germline ends. Looked up from germline, CDR1 is MNHNY and CDR2 is SVGAGI (reference sequence). The CDR3 is 15 residues long. The CDR3 DNA reads TGTGCCAGCAGTTACGGAGAAGGACAGCACTATGGCTACACCTTC. It codes for CASSYGEGQHYGYTF.

The chain employs TRBV20-1 and TRBJ1-5; TRBD1 matches 10 bases. Germline trimming cut 0 bases from V and 7 bases from J; bases unmatched to any gene: 6. Germline V gives CDR1 DFQATT, CDR2 SNEGSKA (reference sequence). The CDR3 extends over 15 amino acids. CDR3 bases: TGCAGTGCTAGAGATAATAAGGGACAGGGGCAGCCCCAGCATTTT. Encoded protein: CSARDNKGQGQPQHF.

DNA of the CDR3: TGTGCCAGCAGTGAAAACTGGGTGTATAATTCACCCCTCCACTTT. Amino acids: CASSENWVYNSPLHF. The rearrangement links TRBV2 to TRBJ1-6; the D is unclear. The CDR3 consists of 15 residues. The germline V gene encodes CDR1 SNHLY and CDR2 FYNNEI. V lost 2 bases and J 4 bases, leaving 9 bases between the germline ends. Looking up the rest from reference TRBV2 and TRBJ1-6 gives the full variable domain: EPEVTQTPSHQVTQMGQEVILRCVPISNHLYFYWYRQILGQKVEFLVSFYNNEISEKSEIFDDQFSVERPDGSNFTLKIRSTKLEDSAMYFCASSENWVYNSPLHFGNGTRLTVT.

This clonotype has only a few counts. This sequence joins TRBV2 and TRBJ2-2; 14 bases are a match to TRBD2. V lost 4 bases, J lost 6 bases, and 1 base stayed unmatched. Germline-derived CDR1 and CDR2 are SNHLY and FYNNEI. This CDR3 has 15 residues. The CDR3 bases are TGTGCCAGCAGTGGGACTAGCGGGGGGTCCGGGGAGCTGTTTTTT. Protein product: CASSGTSGGSGELFF. The variable domain in full, completed from reference TRBV2 and TRBJ2-2, reads EPEVTQTPSHQVTQMGQEVILRCVPISNHLYFYWYRQILGQKVEFLVSFYNNEISEKSEIFDDQFSVERPDGSNFTLKIRSTKLEDSAMYFCASSGTSGGSGELFFGEGSRLTVL.

V and J are TRBV19 and TRBJ1-2; no clear D. The CDR3 runs 13 residues. Trimming removed 4 bases from V and 3 bases from J, with 9 bases in between. Looked up from germline, CDR1 is LNHDA and CDR2 is SQIVND (reference sequence). The CDR3 region is CASSTTGDYGYTF. CDR3 bases: TGTGCCAGTAGTACCACCGGGGACTATGGCTACACCTTC.

This clonotype was counted many times. V usage is TRBV12-3 or TRBV12-4 and J usage is TRBJ2-7; D possibly corresponds to TRBD2 (6 bases). Trimming took off 2 bases at V and 2 bases at J, with 16 bases between the two ends. The CDR3 runs to 16 residues. The CDR3 sequence: CASSLRPGTRTYEQYF. CDR3 DNA: TGTGCCAGCAGTTTAAGGCCCGGGACTCGGACCTACGAGCAGTACTTC.

This chain uses TRBV5-1 with TRBJ1-2, with unresolved D. The CDR3 has 14 residues. V lost 5 bases, J lost 4 bases, and 15 bases lay in between. CDR1 and CDR2 (germline): SGHRS, YFSETQ. This CDR3 is CASRLGDLGYGYTF. CDR3 nucleotide sequence: TGCGCCAGCAGACTGGGCGATCTCGGCTATGGCTACACCTTC.

In its sample, this clonotype was seen many times. The V gene is TRBV4-1, the J gene TRBJ2-3, with D possibly matching TRBD2 (5 bases). CDR1 and CDR2 from the germline V gene are MGHRA and YSYEKL. The length of the CDR3 is 14 residues. Trimming pared 0 bases from V and 6 bases from J, leaving 10 bases between. CDR3: CASSQDGGADTQYF. DNA for the CDR3: TGCGCCAGCAGCCAAGATGGAGGCGCGGATACGCAGTATTTT.

The rearrangement uses TRBV2 and TRBJ2-6, with TRBD2 matching 11 bases. The CDR3 has 20 residues. With 6 bases clipped from V and 0 bases from J, the junction kept 13 bases outside the gene matches. CDR1 and CDR2 (germline): SNHLY, FYNNEI. In nucleotides, the CDR3 is TGTGCCAGCAGCCGACTAGCGGGACCCTTATTACACTCTGGGGCCAACGTCCTGACTTTC. Translated, it gives CASSRLAGPLLHSGANVLTF. Looking up the rest from reference TRBV2 and TRBJ2-6 gives the full variable domain: EPEVTQTPSHQVTQMGQEVILRCVPISNHLYFYWYRQILGQKVEFLVSFYNNEISEKSEIFDDQFSVERPDGSNFTLKIRSTKLEDSAMYFCASSRLAGPLLHSGANVLTFGAGSRLTVL.

The rearrangement uses TRBV9 and TRBJ1-1, with TRBD1 as a possible D gene (6 bases). The ends were cut back, 2 bases at V and 1 base at J, with 12 bases in the middle. Germline V CDR1 and CDR2: SGDLS, YYNGEE. This CDR3 is built from 15 residues. This CDR3 is CASSVSGTPNTEAFF. In nucleotides, the CDR3 is TGTGCCAGCAGCGTCTCCGGGACACCGAACACTGAAGCTTTCTTT.

This clonotype came up many times. This chain uses TRBV12-3 or TRBV12-4 with TRBJ2-1; maybe TRBD1 (6 bases). Trimming cost V 5 bases and J 10 bases, with 9 bases left between them. The CDR3 runs 11 residues. The CDR3 sequence is CASSRTGEQFF. CDR3 DNA sequence: TGTGCCAGCAGTAGAACAGGGGAGCAGTTCTTC.

This clonotype has ten or more counts. An end of the junction differs from the germline gene, which may be a read error. V and J are TRBV3-1 and TRBJ2-3; TRBD1 agrees at 8 bases. This CDR3 has 13 amino acids. The germline CDR1 and CDR2 sequences are LGHDT and YNNKEL (reference sequence). The CDR3 sequence is CASSQDRADTQYF. As DNA, the CDR3 is TGCGCCAGCAGCCAGGACAGGGCAGATACGCAGTATTTT.